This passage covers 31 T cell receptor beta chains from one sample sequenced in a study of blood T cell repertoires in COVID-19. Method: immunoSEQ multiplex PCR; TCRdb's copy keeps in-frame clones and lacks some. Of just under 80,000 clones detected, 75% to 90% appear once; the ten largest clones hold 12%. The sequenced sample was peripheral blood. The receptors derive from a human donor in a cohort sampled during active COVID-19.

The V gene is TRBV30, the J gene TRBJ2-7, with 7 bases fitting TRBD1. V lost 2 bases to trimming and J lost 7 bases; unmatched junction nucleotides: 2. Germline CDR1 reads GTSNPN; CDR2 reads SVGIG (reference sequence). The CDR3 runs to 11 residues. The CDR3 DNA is TGTGCCTGGAGTCAGGGGGAAGAGCAGTACTTC. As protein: CAWSQGEEQYF.

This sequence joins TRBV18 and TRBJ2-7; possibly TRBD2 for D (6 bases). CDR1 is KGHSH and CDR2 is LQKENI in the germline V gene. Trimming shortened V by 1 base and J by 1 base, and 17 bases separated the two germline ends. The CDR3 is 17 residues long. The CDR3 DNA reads TGTGCCAGCTCACCACTTCCCCTAGGGACTTCGTCCTACGAGCAGTACTTC. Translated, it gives CASSPLPLGTSSYEQYF.

The CDR3 region has the DNA TGCGCCAGCAGCCAACTACAGGGTCCGGAGACCCAGTACTTC. Protein: CASSQLQGPETQYF. The V and J genes are TRBV4-1 and TRBJ2-5; maybe TRBD1 (6 bases). The CDR3 loop spans 14 amino acids. Germline V gene sequence: CDR1 MGHRA, CDR2 YSYEKL. The V end was cut by 2 bases, the J end by 5 bases, with 12 bases between.

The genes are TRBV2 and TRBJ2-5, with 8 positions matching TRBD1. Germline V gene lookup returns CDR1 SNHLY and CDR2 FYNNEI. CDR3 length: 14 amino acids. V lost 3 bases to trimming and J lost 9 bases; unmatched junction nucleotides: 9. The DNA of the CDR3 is TGTGCCAGCAGTGACAGGGGGCCTCTGGGAGCCCAGTACTTC. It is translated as CASSDRGPLGAQYF.

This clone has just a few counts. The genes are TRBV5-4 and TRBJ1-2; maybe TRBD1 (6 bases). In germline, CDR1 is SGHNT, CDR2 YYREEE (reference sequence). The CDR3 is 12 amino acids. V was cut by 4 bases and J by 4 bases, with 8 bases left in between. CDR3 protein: CASSVQGYGYTF. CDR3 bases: TGTGCCAGCAGCGTACAGGGCTATGGCTACACCTTC.

CDR3 DNA: TGTGCCAGCAGTCGTTGGGACAGGGGGAATGAAAAACTGTTTTTT. Translating gives CASSRWDRGNEKLFF. The chain uses TRBV6-5 and TRBJ1-4; 11 bases align to TRBD1. Germline values: CDR1 MNHEY, CDR2 SVGAGI. The CDR3 loop spans 15 amino acids. The J segment lost 5 bases and the V segment lost 5 bases, leaving 4 bases of the junction unmatched.

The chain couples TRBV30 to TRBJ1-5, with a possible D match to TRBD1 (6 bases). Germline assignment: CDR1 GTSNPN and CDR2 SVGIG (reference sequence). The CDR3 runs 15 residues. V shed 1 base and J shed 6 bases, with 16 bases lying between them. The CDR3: CAWSDRVVSFQPQHF. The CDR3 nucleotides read TGTGCCTGGAGTGACAGGGTGGTTTCCTTTCAGCCCCAGCATTTT.

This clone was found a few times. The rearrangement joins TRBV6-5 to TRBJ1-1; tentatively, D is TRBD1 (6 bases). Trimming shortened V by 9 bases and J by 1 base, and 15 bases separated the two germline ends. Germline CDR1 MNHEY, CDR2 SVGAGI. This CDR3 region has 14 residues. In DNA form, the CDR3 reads TGTGCCAGTTCCGGACAGTTGGGGAACACTGAAGCTTTCTTT. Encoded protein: CASSGQLGNTEAFF.

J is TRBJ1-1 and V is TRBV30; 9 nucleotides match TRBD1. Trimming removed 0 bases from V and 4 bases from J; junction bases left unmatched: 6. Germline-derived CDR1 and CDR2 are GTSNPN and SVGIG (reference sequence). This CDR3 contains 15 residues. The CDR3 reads CAWSVAGTGITEAFF. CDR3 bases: TGTGCCTGGAGTGTAGCGGGGACAGGGATCACTGAAGCTTTCTTT.

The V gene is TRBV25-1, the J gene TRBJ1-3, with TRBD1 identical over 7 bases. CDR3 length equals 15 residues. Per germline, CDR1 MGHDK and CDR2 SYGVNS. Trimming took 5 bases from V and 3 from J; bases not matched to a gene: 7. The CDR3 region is CASSRQGVIGNTIYF. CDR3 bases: TGTGCCAGCAGTCGGCAGGGGGTTATTGGAAACACCATATATTTT.

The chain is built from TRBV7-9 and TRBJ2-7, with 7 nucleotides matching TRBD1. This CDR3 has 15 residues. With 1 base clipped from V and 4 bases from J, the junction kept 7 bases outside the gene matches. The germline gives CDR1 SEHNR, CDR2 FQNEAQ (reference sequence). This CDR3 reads CASSLGKGGFYEQYF. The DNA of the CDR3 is TGTGCCAGCAGCTTAGGCAAAGGGGGCTTTTACGAGCAGTACTTC.

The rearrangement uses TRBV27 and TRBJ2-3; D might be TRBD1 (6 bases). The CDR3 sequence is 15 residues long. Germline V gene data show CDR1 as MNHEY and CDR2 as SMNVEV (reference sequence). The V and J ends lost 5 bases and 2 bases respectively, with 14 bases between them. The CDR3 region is CASSLLRQATDTQYF. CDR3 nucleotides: TGTGCCAGCAGTCTACTACGACAGGCCACAGATACGCAGTATTTT.

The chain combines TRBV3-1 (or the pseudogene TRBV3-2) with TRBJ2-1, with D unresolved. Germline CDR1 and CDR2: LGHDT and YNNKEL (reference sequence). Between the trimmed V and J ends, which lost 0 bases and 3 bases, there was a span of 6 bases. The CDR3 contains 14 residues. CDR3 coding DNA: TGTGCCAGCAGCCAAGATGGGCACTACAATGAGCAGTTCTTC. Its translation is CASSQDGHYNEQFF.

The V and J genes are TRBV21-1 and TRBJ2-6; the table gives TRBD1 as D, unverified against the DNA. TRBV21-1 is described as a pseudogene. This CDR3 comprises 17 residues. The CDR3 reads CASSKGRASSGANVLTF. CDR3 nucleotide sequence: TGTGCCAGCAGCAAGGGCAGGGCAAGCTCTGGGGCCAACGTCCTGACTTTC.

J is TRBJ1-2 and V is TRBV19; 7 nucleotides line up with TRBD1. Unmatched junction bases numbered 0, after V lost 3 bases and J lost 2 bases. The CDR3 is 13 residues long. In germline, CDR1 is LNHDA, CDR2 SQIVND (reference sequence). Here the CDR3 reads CASSMGQNYGYTF. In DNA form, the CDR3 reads TGTGCCAGTAGTATGGGACAGAACTATGGCTACACCTTC.

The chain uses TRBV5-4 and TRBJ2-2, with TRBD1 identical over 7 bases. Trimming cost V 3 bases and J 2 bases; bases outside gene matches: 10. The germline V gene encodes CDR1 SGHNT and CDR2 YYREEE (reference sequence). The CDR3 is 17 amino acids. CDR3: CASSSSPGTVNTGELFF. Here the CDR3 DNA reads TGTGCCAGCAGCTCTAGTCCCGGGACAGTCAACACCGGGGAGCTGTTTTTT.

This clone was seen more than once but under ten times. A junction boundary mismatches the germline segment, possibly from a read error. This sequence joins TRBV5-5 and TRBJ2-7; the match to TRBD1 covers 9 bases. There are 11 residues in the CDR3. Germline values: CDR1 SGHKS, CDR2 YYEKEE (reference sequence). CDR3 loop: CASSSRDRVEF. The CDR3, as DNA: TGTGCCAGCAGCTCACGGGACAGGGTGGAGTTC. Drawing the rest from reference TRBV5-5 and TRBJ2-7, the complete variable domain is DAGVTQSPTHLIKTRGQQVTLRCSPISGHKSVSWYQQVLGQGPQFIFQYYEKEERGRGNFPDRFSARQFPNYSSELNVNALLLGDSALYLCASSSRDRVEFGPGTRLTVT.

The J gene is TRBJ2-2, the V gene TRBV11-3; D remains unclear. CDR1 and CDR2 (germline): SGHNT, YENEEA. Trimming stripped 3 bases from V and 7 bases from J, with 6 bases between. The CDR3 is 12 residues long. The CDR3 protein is CASSFRSGELFF. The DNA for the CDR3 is TGTGCCAGCAGCTTTCGTAGCGGGGAGCTGTTTTTT.

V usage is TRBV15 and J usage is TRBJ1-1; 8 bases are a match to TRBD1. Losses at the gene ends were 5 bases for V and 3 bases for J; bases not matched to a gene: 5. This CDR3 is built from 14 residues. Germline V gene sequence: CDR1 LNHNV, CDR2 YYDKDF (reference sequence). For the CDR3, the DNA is TGTGCCACCAGCGCAGGGGGCACGGACACTGAAGCTTTCTTT. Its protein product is CATSAGGTDTEAFF.

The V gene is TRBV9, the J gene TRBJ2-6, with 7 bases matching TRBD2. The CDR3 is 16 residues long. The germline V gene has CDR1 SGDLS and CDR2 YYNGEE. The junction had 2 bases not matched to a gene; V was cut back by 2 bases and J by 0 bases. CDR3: CASSVGGSSGANVLTF. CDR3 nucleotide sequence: TGTGCCAGCAGCGTGGGAGGGAGCTCTGGGGCCAACGTCCTGACTTTC.

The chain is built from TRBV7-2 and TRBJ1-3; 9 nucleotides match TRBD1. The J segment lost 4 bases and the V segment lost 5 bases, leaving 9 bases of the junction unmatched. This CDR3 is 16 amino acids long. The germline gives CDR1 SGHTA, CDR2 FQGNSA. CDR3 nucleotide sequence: TGTGCCAGCAGCACAACCGGGACAGGGAGGGGAAACACCATATATTTT. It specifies CASSTTGTGRGNTIYF.

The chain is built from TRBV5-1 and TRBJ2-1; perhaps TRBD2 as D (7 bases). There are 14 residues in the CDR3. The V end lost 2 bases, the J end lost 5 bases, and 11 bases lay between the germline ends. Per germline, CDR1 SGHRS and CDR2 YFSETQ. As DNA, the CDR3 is TGCGCCAGCAGCTTACTAGGGGGGGACAATGAGCAGTTCTTC. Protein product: CASSLLGGDNEQFF. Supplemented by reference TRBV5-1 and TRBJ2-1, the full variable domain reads KAGVTQTPRYLIKTRGQQVTLSCSPISGHRSVSWYQQTPGQGLQFLFEYFSETQRNKGNFPGRFSGRQFSNSRSEMNVSTLELGDSALYLCASSLLGGDNEQFFGPGTRLTVL.

CDR3 bases: TGTGCCAGCAGGTCGCCGGGACAGGGTCCCGAGCAGTACTTC. Translation gives CASRSPGQGPEQYF. This sequence joins TRBV4-2 and TRBJ2-7; 9 nucleotides agree with TRBD1. This CDR3 spans 14 amino acids. Germline V gene lookup returns CDR1 LGHNA and CDR2 YNFKEQ. V gave up 6 bases and J gave up 6 bases; unmatched junction bases: 9.

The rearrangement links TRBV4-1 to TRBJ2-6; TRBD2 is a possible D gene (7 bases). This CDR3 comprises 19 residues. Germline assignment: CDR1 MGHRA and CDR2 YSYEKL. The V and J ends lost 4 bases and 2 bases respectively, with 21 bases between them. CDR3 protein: CASSRPGAGRAPGANVLTF. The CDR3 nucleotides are TGCGCCAGCAGCCGGCCAGGGGCAGGGAGGGCCCCTGGGGCCAACGTCCTGACTTTC.

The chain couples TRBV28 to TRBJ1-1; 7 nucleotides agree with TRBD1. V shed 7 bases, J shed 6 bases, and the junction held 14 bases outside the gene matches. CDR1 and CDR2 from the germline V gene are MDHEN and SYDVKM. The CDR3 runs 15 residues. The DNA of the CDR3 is TGTGCCAGCATCAATCTCCGGGACAGAGGGTCTGAAGCTTTCTTT. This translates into CASINLRDRGSEAFF.

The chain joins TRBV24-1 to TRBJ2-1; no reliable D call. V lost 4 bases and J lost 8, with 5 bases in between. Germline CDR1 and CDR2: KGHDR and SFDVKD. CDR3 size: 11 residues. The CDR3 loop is CATSDRDEQFF. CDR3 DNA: TGTGCCACCAGTGACCGGGATGAGCAGTTCTTC.

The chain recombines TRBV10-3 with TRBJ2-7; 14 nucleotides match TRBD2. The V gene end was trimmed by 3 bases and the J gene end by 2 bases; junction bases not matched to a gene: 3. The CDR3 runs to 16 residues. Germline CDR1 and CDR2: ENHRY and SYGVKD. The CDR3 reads CAISDRTSGGTYEQYF. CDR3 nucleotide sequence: TGTGCCATCAGTGATCGGACTAGCGGGGGGACCTACGAGCAGTACTTC.

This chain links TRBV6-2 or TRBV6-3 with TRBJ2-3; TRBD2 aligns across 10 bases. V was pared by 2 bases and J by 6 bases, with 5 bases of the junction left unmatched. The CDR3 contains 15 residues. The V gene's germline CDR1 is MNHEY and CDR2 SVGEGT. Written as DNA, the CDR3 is TGTGCCAGCAGTTACCTAGCGGGGGTTAGTGATACGCAGTATTTT. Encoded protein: CASSYLAGVSDTQYF.

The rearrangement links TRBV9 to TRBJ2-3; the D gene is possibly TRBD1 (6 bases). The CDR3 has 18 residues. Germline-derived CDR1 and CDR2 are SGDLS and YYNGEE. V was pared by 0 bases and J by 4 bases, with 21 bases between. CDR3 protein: CASSVVQAGTPVPDTQYF. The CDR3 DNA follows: TGTGCCAGCAGCGTAGTTCAGGCCGGGACACCTGTTCCAGATACGCAGTATTTT.

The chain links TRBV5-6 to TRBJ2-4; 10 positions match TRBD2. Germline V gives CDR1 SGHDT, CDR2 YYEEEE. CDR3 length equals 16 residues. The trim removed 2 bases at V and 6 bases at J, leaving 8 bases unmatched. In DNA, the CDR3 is TGTGCCAGCAGCTTCCAAGCGGGGGGGCCGGGAAACATTCAGTACTTC. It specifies CASSFQAGGPGNIQYF.

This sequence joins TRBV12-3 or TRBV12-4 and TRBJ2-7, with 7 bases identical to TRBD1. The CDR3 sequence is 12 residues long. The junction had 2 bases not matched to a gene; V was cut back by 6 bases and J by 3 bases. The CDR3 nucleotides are TGTGCCAGCAGCCAGGGGGTCTACGAGCAGTACTTC. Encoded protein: CASSQGVYEQYF.